The next 15 T cell receptor beta chains were all read from a single sample in a study of shared clonotypes between healthy human individuals. Only in-frame clones appear in the TCRdb table, and some are missing; sequencing was by immunoSEQ multiplex PCR. Among 2,500,000 or so clones, about 92% were seen once, and the ten largest hold over 0.12%. The source material was naive CD4+ T cells sorted from blood. Stated subset: CD45RA+ positively selected. These receptors were collected from a man aged 18 to 30 in good health.

V and J are TRBV11-2 and TRBJ2-7; 9 nucleotides match TRBD1. J gave up 4 bases and V 5 bases, and 6 bases lay outside the gene matches. Germline values: CDR1 SGHAT, CDR2 FQNNGV. CDR3 length: 14 amino acids. The CDR3 nucleotides are TGTGCCAGCAGCCCTGGGACAGGGAAATACGAGCAGTACTTC. Translation: CASSPGTGKYEQYF.

This sequence joins TRBV28 and TRBJ1-1, with D unclear. Germline values: CDR1 MDHEN, CDR2 SYDVKM. The CDR3 is 11 amino acids. Deletions cut 3 bases from V and 10 bases from J, with 9 bases between. DNA of the CDR3: TGTGCCAGCAGTTTTTCTCGGGGAGCTTTCTTT. Translating it yields CASSFSRGAFF. Drawing the rest from reference TRBV28 and TRBJ1-1, the complete variable domain is DVKVTQSSRYLVKRTGEKVFLECVQDMDHENMFWYRQDPGLGLRLIYFSYDVKMKEKGDIPEGYSVSREKKERFSLILESASTNQTSMYLCASSFSRGAFFGQGTRLTVV.

The chain couples TRBV4-3 to TRBJ1-6; weak D call: TRBD1 (6 bases). This CDR3 has 17 residues. In germline, CDR1 is LGHNA, CDR2 YSLEER. The V end lost 0 bases, the J end lost 7 bases, and 16 bases lay between the germline ends. The DNA for the CDR3 is TGCGCCAGCAGCCAAGATGACGGGTCAGGGGCAAATTCACCCCTCCACTTT. Amino acids: CASSQDDGSGANSPLHF.

This clone came up once. The genes are TRBV5-1 and TRBJ1-4; 7 nucleotides match TRBD1. The CDR3 runs to 15 residues. With V trimmed by 3 bases and J by 6 bases, 8 bases remained unmatched. Germline V gene sequence: CDR1 SGHRS, CDR2 YFSETQ. CDR3 bases: TGCGCCAGCAGCTCGGAGGGGGCGCGGGATGAAAAACTGTTTTTT. Amino acid sequence: CASSSEGARDEKLFF.

The CDR3 loop reads CASSPIRTDPQETQYF. The CDR3 coding sequence is TGTGCCAGCAGCCCTATTAGGACAGATCCACAAGAGACCCAGTACTTC. The chain recombines TRBV7-8 with TRBJ2-5, with D perhaps matching TRBD1 (6 bases). Per the germline V gene, CDR1 is SGHVS and CDR2 is FQNEAQ. V lost 5 bases to trimming and J lost 2 bases, with 18 bases between them. CDR3 length: 16 residues.

J is TRBJ1-3 and V is TRBV11-2; D call uncertain. Germline loops: CDR1 SGHAT, CDR2 FQNNGV. V lost 5 bases and J lost 1, with 6 bases in between. The CDR3 is made up of 13 amino acids. The CDR3 DNA follows: TGTGCCAGCAGCCTAGGGTCTGGAAACACCATATATTTT. It specifies CASSLGSGNTIYF. Drawing the rest from reference TRBV11-2 and TRBJ1-3, the complete variable domain is EAGVAQSPRYKIIEKRQSVAFWCNPISGHATLYWYQQILGQGPKLLIQFQNNGVVDDSQLPKDRFSAERLKGVDSTLKIQPAKLEDSAVYLCASSLGSGNTIYFGEGSWLTVV.

The CDR3 region has the DNA TGTGCCAGCAGTTACGCGGGACAGAGGTTTGAAAAACTGTTTTTT. Its protein product is CASSYAGQRFEKLFF. The chain recombines TRBV6-5 with TRBJ1-4; 7 nucleotides agree with TRBD1. Germline lookup yields CDR1 MNHEY and CDR2 SVGAGI. This CDR3 region has 15 residues. With 2 bases clipped from V and 7 bases from J, the junction kept 7 bases outside the gene matches.

The chain recombines TRBV11-2 with TRBJ1-1, with D possibly TRBD1 on 5 matching bases. The V and J ends lost 5 bases and 0 bases respectively, with 13 bases between them. Per germline, CDR1 SGHAT and CDR2 FQNNGV. The CDR3 length is 15 residues. In nucleotides, the CDR3 is TGTGCCAGCAGCCACGCGCGGGGCGTGAACACTGAAGCTTTCTTT. Residues: CASSHARGVNTEAFF.

The V gene is TRBV9, the J gene TRBJ2-7; 7 bases line up with TRBD2. Germline V lookup: CDR1 SGDLS, CDR2 YYNGEE. The CDR3 consists of 15 residues. Trimming at V came to 3 bases and at J to 3 bases, leaving 9 bases not matched to a gene. The CDR3 DNA reads TGTGCCAGCAGCGCGATGAGCGCTAGCGGCTACGAGCAGTACTTC. This encodes CASSAMSASGYEQYF.

The chain recombines TRBV9 with TRBJ2-5, with 7 bases that match TRBD1. Trimming took 2 bases from V and 4 from J; bases not matched to a gene: 8. Germline-derived CDR1 and CDR2 are SGDLS and YYNGEE. CDR3 length equals 15 residues. The CDR3 loop is CASSVWTGPGETQYF. Written as DNA, the CDR3 is TGTGCCAGCAGCGTTTGGACAGGCCCCGGAGAGACCCAGTACTTC.

With respect to this clone: Its ends do not fully match the called genes, so a read error is possible. The chain is built from TRBV29-1 and TRBJ1-3; D uncertain. The germline CDR1 and CDR2 sequences are SQVTM and ANQGSEA. This CDR3 contains 13 residues. Here the CDR3 reads CSVEGRSGNTIYF. CDR3 DNA sequence: TGCAGCGTGGAAGGCCGCTCTGGAAACACCATATATTTT.

This clone was observed once. The V call is TRBV10-1, the J call TRBJ2-1; D not certain. Deletions cut 4 bases from V and 10 bases from J, with 11 bases between. CDR3 length: 12 residues. Germline V gene data show CDR1 as WNHNN and CDR2 as SYGVQD (reference sequence). CDR3 bases: TGCGCCAGCAGTGGGAACTCCGGGGAGCAGTTCTTC. Protein: CASSGNSGEQFF.

This clone was detected only once. The CDR3 spells CASSPGTINEKLFF. For the CDR3, the DNA is TGTGCCAGCTCACCAGGGACTATCAATGAAAAACTGTTTTTT. The chain carries TRBV18 and TRBJ1-4; D perhaps matches TRBD1 (5 bases). The V and J ends lost 2 bases and 5 bases respectively, with 9 bases between them. CDR1 and CDR2 (germline): KGHSH, LQKENI. The CDR3 is 14 amino acids.

V is TRBV21-1 and J is TRBJ2-7; the DNA was not used to check the table's D call, TRBD1. TRBV21-1 is noted as a pseudogene. This CDR3 has 17 amino acids. CDR3 loop: CASSNPKMGQVTYEQYF. The DNA for the CDR3 is TGTGCCAGCAGCAATCCAAAAATGGGGCAGGTAACCTACGAGCAGTACTTC.

V usage is TRBV27 and J usage is TRBJ1-2; 7 nucleotides agree with TRBD1. Losses at the gene ends were 8 bases for V and 4 bases for J; bases not matched to a gene: 13. The CDR3 loop spans 15 amino acids. From germline, CDR1 is MNHEY and CDR2 SMNVEV (reference sequence). DNA for the CDR3: TGTGCCAGCGTGAAGAGACAGGGTTCTGGCTATGGCTACACCTTC. Translated, it gives CASVKRQGSGYGYTF.